A selection of T cell receptor beta chains follows, all from one sample in a study of shared clonotypes between healthy human individuals. Method: immunoSEQ multiplex PCR; TCRdb's copy keeps in-frame clones and lacks some. The profile shows over 750,000 clones, about 96% of them singletons. The sequenced sample consisted of naive CD8+ T cells sorted from blood. Every receptor here comes from a man aged 25 to 40 in good health. Both conserved end residues are trimmed from each CDR3. The order of the fields is V gene, D gene, J gene, CDR3 protein. A D gene is named only where the DNA matches it firmly.

>TRBV28|-|TRBJ1-5
ASSFMGSGQPQH
>TRBV30|-|TRBJ2-7
AWRRLTPYEQY
>TRBV29-1|-|TRBJ2-1
SVELALEVPYNEQF
>TRBV13|TRBD1|TRBJ2-1
ASSGQGSSGEQF
>TRBV19|TRBD2|TRBJ2-1
ASSIPASGSSYNEQF
>TRBV5-6|-|TRBJ2-1
ASSLVSNEQF
>TRBV9|-|TRBJ2-1
ASSVAGIKQF
>TRBV2|-|TRBJ2-5
ASEAENKETQY
>TRBV27|-|TRBJ2-7
ASRKTGGRYEQY
>TRBV5-4|TRBD1|TRBJ2-5
ASSFPDRGETQY
>TRBV4-1|-|TRBJ1-4
ASSQVRPEKLF
>TRBV6-1|-|TRBJ2-1
ASSEYSTSSYNEQF
>TRBV2|-|TRBJ1-2
ASKGGTNYGYT
>TRBV29-1|-|TRBJ2-2
SVGSGNTGELF
>TRBV13|-|TRBJ1-2
ASSLGNYGYT
>TRBV7-9|TRBD2|TRBJ2-1
ASSSTSGIDNEQF
>TRBV5-1|TRBD1|TRBJ1-4
ASSLESKGGVDEKLF
>TRBV19|TRBD1|TRBJ1-2
ASSIGLDRIDYGYT
>TRBV7-6|-|TRBJ2-7
ASRPTANTYEQY
>TRBV19|-|TRBJ2-2
ATSDPNTGELF
>TRBV6-6|-|TRBJ2-1
ASRAEAGSFHNEQF
>TRBV29-1|TRBD1|TRBJ2-5
SVEGQGAVIETQY
>TRBV15|TRBD2|TRBJ2-7
ATSRERAGKAEEQY
>TRBV19|-|TRBJ1-5
ASSPGTTSNQPQH
>TRBV28|-|TRBJ2-7
ASSIHYEQY
>TRBV13|-|TRBJ2-3
ASSLTRGDTQY
>TRBV4-1|TRBD2|TRBJ2-1
ASSLVAGEVYNEQF
>TRBV7-8|-|TRBJ2-1
ASSRVTGNHEQF
>TRBV7-2|-|TRBJ1-3
ASSLRQENTIY
>TRBV5-1|TRBD2|TRBJ2-1
ASSKTSGRDPYNEQF
>TRBV30|TRBD1|TRBJ2-5
AWALGTGPKETQY
>TRBV7-8|-|TRBJ2-2
ASSPTPGVVDTGELF
>TRBV7-2|-|TRBJ2-3
ASSFGTTDSTDTQY
>TRBV4-1|TRBD1|TRBJ2-7
ASSHLTGGAYEQY
>TRBV10-3|-|TRBJ2-7
AISDLTGASGSYEQY
>TRBV5-4|-|TRBJ1-2
ASSLDREIYGYT
>TRBV7-2|-|TRBJ2-5
ASNEGLWLAQY
>TRBV15|TRBD2|TRBJ2-5
ATSRDRGGQETQY
>TRBV29-1|-|TRBJ1-4
SALTGGYEKLF
>TRBV27|-|TRBJ2-3
ASSFGSASTDTQY
>TRBV7-6|-|TRBJ2-1
ASSLGGGGARSYNEQF
>TRBV13|-|TRBJ2-1
ASSERGDRILI
>TRBV25-1|-|TRBJ2-1
ASSAWESSYNEQF
>TRBV30|-|TRBJ2-7
ASSGRIRSYEQY
>TRBV10-1|TRBD2|TRBJ2-2
ASSLAGGAGELF
>TRBV4-1|TRBD1|TRBJ1-4
ASSQFGQVEKLF